Listed here is a single T cell receptor (beta chain). This clone's antigen is unknown. There are no base qualities to consult, and no much larger clone falls within one base. Taken from cysteine to phenylalanine, the CDR3 has 15 residues. Left in the record is the CDR3 DNA by itself, 45 bases read in frame from the first base. CDR1 and CDR2 are read off the germline V gene as SNHLY and FYNNEI. V was cut back by 4 bases and J by 3 bases, leaving a gap of 13 bases between them. The data belong to a study of Ad26.COV2.S vaccination and SARS-CoV-2 variants (TCRdb year 2021). In terms of the full investigation: Donors in the vaccine arm were drawn from COV1001, a phase I-IIa trial of Ad26.COV2.S in healthy adults that was multicentre, randomized, double-blind and placebo-controlled. Dosing of Ad26.COV2.S was intramuscular, at either 5x10^10 or 1x10^11 viral particles, delivered as one shot or as two shots spaced 56 days apart. The specificity and breadth of SARS-CoV-2-reactive T cell receptors after Ad26.COV2.S vaccination were assessed by TCRbeta repertoire sequencing. A total of some 30 samples were included in the TCR-sequenced set, comprising about 20 Ad26.COV2.S vaccine recipients, 5 placebo recipients and 8 SARS-CoV-2 convalescent individuals. Trial participants were randomized into five groups of five: low-dose or high-dose Ad26.COV2.S given once or twice, or placebo on both occasions. Investigators did not know the trial group allocation while performing experiments and assessing outcomes. Paper-wide results and their limitations: Ad26.COV2.S recipients had higher spike-specific TCR breadth than placebo recipients (P = 0.0014). It was noted by the authors that total T cell responses may have been underestimated by the TCR breadth and depth analyses. Comparable non-spike TCR breadth was observed between vaccine and placebo recipients, consistent with only spike being contained in the vaccine. After vaccination, spike-specific CD8+ and CD4+ T cell responses were reported to show substantial breadth. The study was not powered to compare responses between vaccine doses or regimens.

According to the study, the label for this sample's treatment or condition signals: roughly 20 received Ad26.COV2.S at low or high dose, single or two shots; about 5 received placebo; per-sample allocation not given. Repertoires of vaccine and placebo recipients were sequenced from samples taken on day 63 after the first injection. In Cohort 1b, roughly 25 adults aged 18-55 years were enrolled at a single site in Boston, USA, between 29 July and 7 August 2020. Ad26.COV2.S was a replication-incompetent adenovirus type 26 vector expressing a prefusion-stabilized SARS-CoV-2 spike protein from the original Wuhan strain. The immunoSEQ Assay was the method used to sequence TCRbeta CDR3 regions. After extraction, genomic DNA underwent amplification by bias-controlled multiplex PCR, followed by high-throughput sequencing. Per the original workflow: To quantify the absolute abundance of every unique TCRbeta CDR3 region, sequences were collapsed and filtered. T cell fraction was estimated by normalizing TCRbeta template counts to usable DNA, which was measured by amplifying reference genes present in all nucleated cells. Repertoire TCRs were annotated as SARS-CoV-2-specific by exact matching of V gene, CDR3 amino acid sequence and J gene to a known reactive TCR set. The reference SARS-CoV-2 TCR set was obtained from MIRA and was filtered for enrichment in COVID-19-positive ImmuneCODE repertoires, whereby public or cross-reactive TCRs were removed. Using the MIRA antigens, annotated TCRs were further analysed by specific ORF or by position within an ORF. Breadth was defined as annotated unique rearrangements over total unique productive rearrangements; depth was the summed frequency of those rearrangements. Group comparisons of TCR breadth used two-sided Wilcoxon rank-sum tests. Here the immuneACCESS table is served through TCRdb, limited to in-frame sequences with V and J called. Missing clones are a known gap in these copies; in checked studies unresolved V genes cover under half, and the rest lacks a known reason. The DNA was the basis for D and trimming; V, J and clone size are from that table. The sample table contains about 370,000 clones; only one count was recorded for about 85% of them. The leading ten clones occupy approximately 3.7% of the sample.

The material sequenced was peripheral blood, taken in a trial of Ad26.COV2.S vaccine versus placebo. This TCR derives from a person aged 18-60 years who received the Ad26.COV2.S COVID-19 vaccine or a placebo. Here the chain combines TRBV2 and TRBJ2-1; perhaps TRBD2 is the D gene, with 6 bases matching. The CDR3 loop reads CASSGDLPNYNEQFF. The DNA is as follows: TGTGCCAGCAGTGGGGACTTGCCCAACTACAATGAGCAGTTCTTC.